This T cell receptor (beta chain) was documented in a study of T cell responses to AZD1222 COVID-19 vaccine. Germline CDR1 and CDR2: MNHEY and SVGEGT. V shed 3 bases and J shed 0 bases, with 13 bases lying between them. CDR3 size: 16 residues. This clone showed up just a few times. The assay was immunoSEQ multiplex PCR, and TCRdb's table has in-frame clones only and misses some. The sample consists of approximately 150,000 clones, more than 70% of them appearing once. The chain employs TRBV6-2 or TRBV6-3 and TRBJ2-3; D ambiguous. This clonotype originated in an adult who received the AZD1222 COVID-19 vaccine. The sample was peripheral blood, taken 28 days after the second AZD1222 dose. The CDR3 region is CASSYGPITSTDTQYF. CDR3 nucleotides: TGTGCCAGCAGTTATGGTCCAATCACTAGCACAGATACGCAGTATTTT.